These 19 T cell receptor beta chains share one sample of origin, sequenced in a study of T-cell memory formation after mild COVID-19. TCRdb reprocessed the 5' RACE reads via MiXCR and lists one record per CDR3 protein. The table has 470,000 or so distinct CDR3 sequences, 15% to 25% seen once. Sequenced: PBMCs or a T cell subset sorted from them (not recorded which). Receptor source: an adult woman who had mild COVID-19 (a few samples of this study predate the infection). Cell type and time point are not known.

This clonotype was counted only a few times. J is TRBJ2-3 and V is TRBV5-1, with TRBD1 matching 8 bases. Losses at the gene ends were 4 bases for V and 1 base for J; bases not matched to a gene: 5. CDR3 length equals 15 residues. Germline CDR1 and CDR2: SGHRS and YFSETQ. The CDR3 coding sequence is TGCGCCAGCAGCAGAGTGGGACAGGGCACAGATACGCAGTATTTT. Translating gives CASSRVGQGTDTQYF.

This clonotype was observed a handful of times. The chain joins TRBV18 to TRBJ2-5; no clear D. V dropped 1 base and J dropped 0 bases, with 15 bases sitting between them. Germline V lookup: CDR1 KGHSH, CDR2 LQKENI. There are 17 residues in the CDR3. In nucleotides, the CDR3 is TGTGCCAGCTCACCACTCCCCGGACGGAATTACCAAGAGACCCAGTACTTC. Its translation is CASSPLPGRNYQETQYF.

This clonotype was counted between two and nine times. The V and J genes are TRBV4-3 and TRBJ2-7, with TRBD1 identical over 10 bases. With 6 bases clipped from V and 5 bases from J, the junction kept 4 bases outside the gene matches. Germline CDR1 is LGHNA and CDR2 is YSLEER. The CDR3 runs to 13 residues. The CDR3 DNA reads as TGCGCCAGCAGATCCGGGACAGGGGACGAGCAGTACTTC. Its protein is CASRSGTGDEQYF.

This sequence joins TRBV4-1 and TRBJ1-2; 7 bases match TRBD1. V trimming: 1 base; J trimming: 4 bases; junction bases outside the gene matches: 9. Germline assignment: CDR1 MGHRA and CDR2 YSYEKL. This CDR3 spans 16 amino acids. Written as DNA, the CDR3 is TGCGCCAGCAGCCAAGTAGGGGGCAGGGCGGCCTATGGCTACACCTTC. As protein: CASSQVGGRAAYGYTF.

In its sample, this clonotype was seen a few times. The V and J genes are TRBV7-9 and TRBJ1-1; perhaps TRBD1 as D (6 bases). The CDR3 consists of 14 residues. V lost 5 bases and J 2 bases, leaving 12 bases between the germline ends. Germline-derived CDR1 and CDR2 are SEHNR and FQNEAQ (reference sequence). CDR3 DNA: TGTGCCAGCAGCGTGCGGGGGGCCAACACTGAAGCTTTCTTT. It specifies CASSVRGANTEAFF.

There are a few counts of this clonotype. The CDR3 DNA reads as TGTGCCAGCGGTACGGGCCGGACTAACACAGATACGCAGTATTTT. Its protein product is CASGTGRTNTDTQYF. The chain is built from TRBV7-3 and TRBJ2-3; maybe TRBD2 (6 bases). Germline V gene data show CDR1 as SGHTA and CDR2 as FQGTGA. This CDR3 has 15 amino acids. Trimming cost V 8 bases and J 2 bases, with 17 bases left between them.

J is TRBJ1-5 and V is TRBV10-2; D may be TRBD1 (6 bases). The germline V gene encodes CDR1 WSHSY and CDR2 SAAADI. The CDR3 consists of 13 residues. The V end lost 6 bases, the J end lost 4 bases, and 10 bases lay between the germline ends. CDR3 nucleotide sequence: TGCGCCAGCAGGGCAGGGGAAAATCAGCCCCAGCATTTT. This codes for CASRAGENQPQHF.

The chain links TRBV11-2 to TRBJ2-1; possibly TRBD1 or TRBD2 for D (6 bases each). Trimming removed 0 bases from V and 10 bases from J, with 13 bases in between. Germline lookup yields CDR1 SGHAT and CDR2 FQNNGV. The CDR3 extends over 14 amino acids. DNA of the CDR3: TGTGCCAGCAGCTTAGATCCGGGGGCAGGCGAGCAGTTCTTC. It yields the protein CASSLDPGAGEQFF.

This clonotype was seen more than once but under ten times. The chain carries TRBV11-3 and TRBJ2-7, with 10 bases lining up with TRBD2. V was pared by 4 bases and J by 4 bases, with 10 bases of the junction left unmatched. Germline values: CDR1 SGHNT, CDR2 YENEEA. CDR3 length: 16 residues. CDR3 protein: CASSSPGLAGAYEQYF. The CDR3 bases are TGTGCCAGCAGCTCCCCTGGGCTAGCGGGAGCTTACGAGCAGTACTTC. Using reference TRBV11-3 and TRBJ2-7 for the parts outside the CDR3, the full variable domain is EAGVVQSPRYKIIEKKQPVAFWCNPISGHNTLYWYLQNLGQGPELLIRYENEEAVDDSQLPKDRFSAERLKGVDSTLKIQPAELGDSAVYLCASSSPGLAGAYEQYFGPGTRLTVT.

This clonotype came up many times. V gene TRBV12-3 or TRBV12-4 combines with J gene TRBJ1-5; D call uncertain. This CDR3 comprises 13 residues. V was shortened by 3 bases and J by 4 bases, with 7 bases between the two germline ends. CDR3 DNA: TGTGCCAGCAGTTTCAGGTTAAATCAGCCCCAGCATTTT. This codes for CASSFRLNQPQHF.

This clonotype came up once. The chain combines TRBV9 with TRBJ1-4; maybe TRBD1 (6 bases). With 3 bases removed from V and 2 bases from J, the gap between germline ends came to 11 bases. The CDR3 extends over 15 amino acids. Germline lookup yields CDR1 SGDLS and CDR2 YYNGEE. The CDR3, as DNA: TGTGCCAGCAGCGGAGGGGGATCGACTAATGAAAAACTGTTTTTT. This translates into CASSGGGSTNEKLFF.

V and J are TRBV12-3 or TRBV12-4 and TRBJ2-1, with 10 bases identical to TRBD2. CDR3 length: 16 residues. V lost 0 bases, J lost 7 bases, and 6 bases stayed unmatched. The CDR3 nucleotides are TGTGCCAGCAGTTTAGCGCCCAGCGGGGGGGCGAATGAGCAGTTCTTC. It encodes CASSLAPSGGANEQFF.

In its sample, this clonotype was seen many times. The chain combines TRBV2 with TRBJ2-7, with 9 bases lining up with TRBD1. J gave up 8 bases and V 8 bases, and 13 bases lay outside the gene matches. Germline loops: CDR1 SNHLY, CDR2 FYNNEI. The CDR3 consists of 14 residues. CDR3 bases: TGTGCCAGCGTGGGACAGGGTCGGGGTTTCAAGCAGTACTTC. This encodes CASVGQGRGFKQYF.

The chain uses TRBV27 and TRBJ1-2; D remains ambiguous. With 0 bases removed from V and 1 base from J, the gap between germline ends came to 12 bases. Germline values: CDR1 MNHEY, CDR2 SMNVEV (reference sequence). This CDR3 region has 16 residues. The CDR3 DNA sequence: TGTGCCAGCAGTTTATCTCGTACCGGGATTAACTATGGCTACACCTTC. Its translation is CASSLSRTGINYGYTF.

This clonotype came up a few times. The CDR3 spells CASSYTRDRPGDEQYF. The CDR3 region has the DNA TGTGCCAGCAGCTACACACGTGACAGGCCGGGGGATGAGCAGTACTTC. The chain has TRBV7-9 and TRBJ2-7; the D call may be TRBD1 or TRBD2 (6 bases each). From germline, CDR1 is SEHNR and CDR2 FQNEAQ (reference sequence). Trimming shortened V by 4 bases and J by 7 bases, and 23 bases separated the two germline ends. This CDR3 region has 16 residues.

The genes are TRBV27 and TRBJ2-7; unclear D gene. The CDR3 is 13 residues long. Per the germline V gene, CDR1 is MNHEY and CDR2 is SMNVEV (reference sequence). V was clipped by 0 bases and J by 6 bases, with 9 bases between them. CDR3 nucleotides: TGTGCCAGCAGTTTATCCCCAGGTGGCGAGCAGTACTTC. Residues: CASSLSPGGEQYF.

There are a few counts of this clonotype. This sequence joins TRBV6-1 and TRBJ2-3; 9 bases line up with TRBD1. This CDR3 comprises 16 residues. Germline CDR1 MNHNS, CDR2 SASEGT. The trim removed 4 bases at V and 6 bases at J, leaving 11 bases unmatched. The CDR3 DNA follows: TGTGCCAGCAGTGTTTGGGACAGGGAGCTGTTGGATACGCAGTATTTT. Residues: CASSVWDRELLDTQYF.

This chain connects TRBV12-3 or TRBV12-4 to TRBJ2-1, with 8 bases aligning to TRBD2. The CDR3 length is 15 residues. Germline trimming cut 6 bases from V and 9 bases from J; bases unmatched to any gene: 13. The chain's CDR3 is CASSRVEREPGEQFF. CDR3 bases: TGTGCCAGCAGCCGCGTAGAGCGGGAGCCGGGTGAGCAGTTCTTC.

This clonotype was observed at least ten times. The DNA of the CDR3 is TGTGCCTGGAGTGTAAGTTCGGAAGGGTCGTGGGAGCAGTACTTC. It specifies CAWSVSSEGSWEQYF. The J gene is TRBJ2-7, the V gene TRBV30; D unclear. Trimming removed 0 bases at V and 7 bases at J, with 19 bases between. Germline V gene sequence: CDR1 GTSNPN, CDR2 SVGIG (reference sequence). The CDR3 covers 15 residues.